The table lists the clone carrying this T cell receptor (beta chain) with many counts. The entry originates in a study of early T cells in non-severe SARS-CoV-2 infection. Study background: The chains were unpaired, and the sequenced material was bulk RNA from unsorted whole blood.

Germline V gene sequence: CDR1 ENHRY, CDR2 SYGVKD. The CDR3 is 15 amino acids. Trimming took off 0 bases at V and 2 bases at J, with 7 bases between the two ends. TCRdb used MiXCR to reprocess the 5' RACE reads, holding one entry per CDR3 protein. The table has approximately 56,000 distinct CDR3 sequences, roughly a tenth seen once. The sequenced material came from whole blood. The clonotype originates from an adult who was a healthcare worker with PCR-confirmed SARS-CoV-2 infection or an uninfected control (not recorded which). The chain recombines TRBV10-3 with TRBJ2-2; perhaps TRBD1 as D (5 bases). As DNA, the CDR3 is TGTGCCATCAGTGAGTCGGGGCAAAACACCGGGGAGCTGTTTTTT. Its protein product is CAISESGQNTGELFF.